This entry features one T cell receptor beta chain sequence. This sample was included in a study of blood T cell repertoires in COVID-19. Repertoires were generated with immunoSEQ multiplex PCR, while TCRdb's copy carries only in-frame clones and drops some. The table lists 430,000 or so clones, approximately 90% of them singletons, with roughly 0.84% in the top ten. The CDR3 has 17 residues. Germline V gives CDR1 MNHNY, CDR2 SVGAGI (reference sequence). The V gene lost 5 bases and the J gene lost 0 bases, with 19 bases spanning the gap. Seattle patients were enrolled while actively infected and followed longitudinally.

The receptor comes from a man between 18 and 29 years old with COVID-19, enrolled during active disease. Sequenced: peripheral blood. This chain uses TRBV6-6 with TRBJ1-1, with D maybe TRBD1 (6 bases). The chain's CDR3 is CASSPQGQVGVNTEAFF. The CDR3 DNA sequence: TGTGCCAGCAGTCCCCAGGGGCAGGTAGGGGTGAACACTGAAGCTTTCTTT.